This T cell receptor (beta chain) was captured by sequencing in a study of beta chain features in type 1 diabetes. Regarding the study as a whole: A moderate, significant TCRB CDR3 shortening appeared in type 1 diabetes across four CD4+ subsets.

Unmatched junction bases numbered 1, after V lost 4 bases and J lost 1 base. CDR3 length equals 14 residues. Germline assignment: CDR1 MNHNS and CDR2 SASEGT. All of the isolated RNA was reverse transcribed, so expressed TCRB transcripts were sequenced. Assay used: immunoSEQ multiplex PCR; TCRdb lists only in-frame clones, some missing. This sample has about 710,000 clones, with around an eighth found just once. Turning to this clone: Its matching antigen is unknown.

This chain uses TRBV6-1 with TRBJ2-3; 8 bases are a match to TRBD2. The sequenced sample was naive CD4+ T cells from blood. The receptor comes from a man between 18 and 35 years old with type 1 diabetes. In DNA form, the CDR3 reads TGTGCCAGCAGTGGAGCGGGAGGCACAGATACGCAGTATTTT. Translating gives CASSGAGGTDTQYF.